This T cell receptor beta chain was recovered during a study of siplizumab effects on memory and regulatory T cells. Study outcomes and limitations: Mapping to unstimulated subsets was achieved for only a minor fraction of alloreactive clones. Some alloreactive sequences were traceable to unstimulated CD4+ memory cells, and siplizumab significantly reduced them. Proliferating CD4+ or CD8+ clones, roughly 75-95% of them, lacked an assignable naive or memory phenotype.

As regards this clone: Its antigen is as yet unknown.

The CDR3 is 14 residues long. The V end lost 0 bases, the J end lost 11 bases, and 14 bases lay between the germline ends. CDR1 and CDR2 from the germline V gene are MNHGY and SAAAGT. Only in-frame clones appear in the TCRdb table, and some are missing; sequencing was by immunoSEQ multiplex PCR. The table has some 41,000 clones, approximately 88% seen once. This sequence was found in a human donor in good health. J is TRBJ2-1 and V is TRBV6-8; TRBD2 might be the D (5 bases). The sequencing sample was made of naive CD4+ T cells sorted from blood. In DNA, the CDR3 is TGTGCCAGCAGTTACTCGACGCACTGGGAGAAGCAGTTCTTC. Residues: CASSYSTHWEKQFF.